Only a few counts were recorded for the clone carrying this TCR beta chain. Its cognate antigen is unknown. These data come from a study of cytomegalovirus exposure and HLA in healthy donors. The CDR3 length is 14 residues. With V trimmed by 4 bases and J by 6 bases, 6 bases remained unmatched. Per germline, CDR1 SGHDN and CDR2 FVKESK. 13 Jbeta primers and 60 Vbeta primers were used for the PCR. The protocol was immunoSEQ multiplex PCR, while the TCRdb copy is restricted to in-frame clones and leaves out a portion. The data contain around 130,000 clones, roughly 8.3% of them singletons. Study-level points and caveats: A prior analysis recorded that most TCR beta V segments were productive about 90% or about 30% of the time.

Sequenced: PBMCs. The TCR was taken from a man between 40 and 49 years old in good health and CMV-seronegative. The gene calls are TRBV14 and TRBJ2-1, with 7 bases that match TRBD1. The CDR3 region has the DNA TGTGCCAGCAGCCCTACAGGGGCTGGCAATGAGCAGTTCTTC. It translates to CASSPTGAGNEQFF. Based on the CDR3 plus reference TRBV14 and TRBJ2-1, the full variable domain is EAGVTQFPSHSVIEKGQTVTLRCDPISGHDNLYWYRRVMGKEIKFLLHFVKESKQDESGMPNNRFLAERTGGTYSTLKVQPAELEDSGVYFCASSPTGAGNEQFFGPGTRLTVL.